This TCR beta chain comes out of a study of T cells in Graves' hyperthyroidism and ophthalmopathy. Researchers amplified the TCR beta CDR3 regions from RNA transcripts. TCR CDR3 underwent first-round RT-PCR with the HTBI primer set. One entry per CDR3 protein, called by TCRdb with MiXCR from the multiplex PCR reads. The sample gives a few hundred thousand distinct CDR3 sequences, around 14% of which show up once; 7.5% to 9% is in the top ten. Hyperthyroidism was newly diagnosed in patients aged 18 to 65 (duration under 2 months). Germline lookup yields CDR1 SGHNT and CDR2 YENEEA. This CDR3 has 13 residues. Trimming shortened V by 3 bases and J by 3 bases, and 8 bases separated the two germline ends.

This receptor was taken from a woman aged 18-29 years with Graves' hyperthyroidism. Material: blood. This sequence joins TRBV11-3 and TRBJ2-5; D gene uncertain. The CDR3 DNA reads as TGTGCCAGCAGCTTCACCGGCGAAGAGACCCAGTACTTC. Its translation: CASSFTGEETQYF.